These 5 T cell receptor beta chains were sequenced from one sample in a study of kidney transplant recipient with SARS-CoV-2 infection. TCRdb re-derived calls from the reads in MiXCR, one entry per CDR3 protein. The sample holds under 250,000 distinct CDR3 sequences, under 30% seen once. This specimen was a blood sample, taken at baseline and on approximately day 120 from a kidney transplant recipient. Receptor source: a young adult male patient who had COVID-19 and was a kidney transplant recipient. The graft donor may have given rise to some T cells.

The table lists this clonotype with many counts. The chain employs TRBV7-2 and TRBJ2-3; possibly TRBD2 for D (5 bases). Germline V gives CDR1 SGHTA, CDR2 FQGNSA. Trimming pared 5 bases from V and 2 bases from J, leaving 14 bases between. The CDR3 runs to 15 residues. CDR3 amino acids: CASSPEYLATDTQYF. CDR3 coding DNA: TGTGCCAGCAGCCCAGAATACCTAGCCACAGATACGCAGTATTTT.

With respect to this clonotype: A single base separates this from a much larger clone, so it may be a read error. The V call is TRBV19, the J call TRBJ2-7; 9 nucleotides align to TRBD2. V was clipped by 3 bases and J by 4 bases; unmatched bases: 10. The CDR3 runs to 16 residues. Germline V gene data show CDR1 as LNHDA and CDR2 as SQIVND (reference sequence). The CDR3 here is CASSMGLATRAYEQYF. For the CDR3, the DNA is TGTGCCAGTAGTATGGGACTAGCAACGCGGGCTTACGAGCAGTACTTC.

This clonotype was seen at least ten times. The chain couples TRBV5-6 to TRBJ2-7; tentative D call: TRBD2 (6 bases). This CDR3 has 17 amino acids. The germline gives CDR1 SGHDT, CDR2 YYEEEE. The V end lost 4 bases, the J end lost 2 bases, and 22 bases lay between the germline ends. The CDR3 DNA sequence: TGTGCCAGCAGCCGATTCAGGGACTCCTTTTTTACCTACGAGCAGTACTTC. Its translation is CASSRFRDSFFTYEQYF.

On this clonotype: This may be a read error: a much more frequent sequence differs by one nucleotide. The chain recombines TRBV5-5 with TRBJ1-2, with D uncertain. The CDR3 extends over 16 amino acids. Germline V lookup: CDR1 SGHKS, CDR2 YYEKEE (reference sequence). The chain's CDR3 is CSSVAHVSRKTYGYTF. CDR3 in DNA: TGTTCCAGCGTAGCTCATGTCTCGCGAAAGACCTATGGCTACACCTTC. Full variable domain (missing parts from reference TRBV5-5 and TRBJ1-2): DAGVTQSPTHLIKTRGQQVTLRCSPISGHKSVSWYQQVLGQGPQFIFQYYEKEERGRGNFPDRFSARQFPNYSSELNVNALLLGDSALYLCSSVAHVSRKTYGYTFGSGTRLTVV.

In this sample, this clonotype turned up many times. This chain links TRBV11-3 with TRBJ1-2, with unresolved D. V lost 5 bases, J lost 4 bases, and 23 bases lay in between. This CDR3 contains 17 residues. Germline lookup yields CDR1 SGHNT and CDR2 YENEEA. The CDR3: CASSPSCDLGKTYGYTF. For the CDR3, the DNA is TGTGCCAGCAGCCCAAGTTGCGATCTCGGAAAGACCTATGGCTACACCTTC.